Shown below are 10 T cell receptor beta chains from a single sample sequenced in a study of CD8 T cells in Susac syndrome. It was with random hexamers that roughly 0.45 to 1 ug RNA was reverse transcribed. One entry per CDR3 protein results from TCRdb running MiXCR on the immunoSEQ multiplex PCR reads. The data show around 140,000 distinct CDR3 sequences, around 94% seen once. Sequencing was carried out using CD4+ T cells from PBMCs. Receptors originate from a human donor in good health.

CDR3 loop: CASSLTGNQETQYF. For the CDR3, the DNA is TGTGCCAGCAGCCTGACAGGAAACCAAGAGACCCAGTACTTC. The chain links TRBV25-1 to TRBJ2-5, with a possible D match to TRBD1 (6 bases). In germline, CDR1 is MGHDK, CDR2 SYGVNS. The CDR3 sequence is 14 residues long. V gave up 6 bases and J gave up 0 bases, with 11 bases separating them. Looking up the rest from reference TRBV25-1 and TRBJ2-5 gives the full variable domain: EADIYQTPRYLVIGTGKKITLECSQTMGHDKMYWYQQDPGMELHLIHYSYGVNSTEKGDLSSESTVSRIRTEHFPLTLESARPSHTSQYLCASSLTGNQETQYFGPGTRLLVL.

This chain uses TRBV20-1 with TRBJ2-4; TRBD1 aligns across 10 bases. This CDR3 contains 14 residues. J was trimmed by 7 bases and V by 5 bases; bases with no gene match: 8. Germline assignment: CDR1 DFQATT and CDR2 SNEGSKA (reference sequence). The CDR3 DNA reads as TGCAGTGCTTCACCGACAGGGGGCAGGAACATTCAGTACTTC. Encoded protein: CSASPTGGRNIQYF.

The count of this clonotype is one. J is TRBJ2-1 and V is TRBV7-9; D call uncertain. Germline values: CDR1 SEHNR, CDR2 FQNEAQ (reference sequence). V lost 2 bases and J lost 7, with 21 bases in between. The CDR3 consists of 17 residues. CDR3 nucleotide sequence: TGTGCCAGCAGCTTACGGGCTCTGAGGAGTGGGCATAATGAGCAGTTCTTC. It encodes CASSLRALRSGHNEQFF.

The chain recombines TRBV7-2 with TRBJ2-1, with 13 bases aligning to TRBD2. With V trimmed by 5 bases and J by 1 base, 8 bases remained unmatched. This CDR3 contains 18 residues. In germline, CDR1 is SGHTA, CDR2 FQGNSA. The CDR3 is CASSKRWTSGSSYNEQFF. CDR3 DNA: TGTGCCAGCAGCAAGAGATGGACTAGCGGGAGTTCCTACAATGAGCAGTTCTTC.

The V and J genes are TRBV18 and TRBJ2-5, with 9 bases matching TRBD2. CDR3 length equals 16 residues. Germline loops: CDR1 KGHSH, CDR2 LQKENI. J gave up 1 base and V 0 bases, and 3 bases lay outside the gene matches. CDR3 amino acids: CASSPPRLAAQETQYF. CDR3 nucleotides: TGTGCCAGCTCACCACCGCGACTAGCGGCCCAAGAGACCCAGTACTTC.

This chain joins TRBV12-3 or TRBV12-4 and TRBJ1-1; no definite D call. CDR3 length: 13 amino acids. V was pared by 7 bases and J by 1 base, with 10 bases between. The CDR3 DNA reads TGTGCCAGCAAGCCGGGTCCGAACACTGAAGCTTTCTTT. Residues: CASKPGPNTEAFF.

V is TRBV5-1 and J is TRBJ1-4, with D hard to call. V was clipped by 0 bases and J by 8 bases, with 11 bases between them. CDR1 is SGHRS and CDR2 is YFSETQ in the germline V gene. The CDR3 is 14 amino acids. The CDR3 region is CASSLEAPAEKLFF. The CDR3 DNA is TGCGCCAGCAGCTTGGAGGCCCCCGCGGAAAAACTGTTTTTT.

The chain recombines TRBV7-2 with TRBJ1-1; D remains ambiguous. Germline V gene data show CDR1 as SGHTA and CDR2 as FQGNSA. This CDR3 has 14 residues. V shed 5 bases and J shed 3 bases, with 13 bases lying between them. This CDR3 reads CASSRRSGYTEAFF. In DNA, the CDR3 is TGTGCCAGCAGCCGCAGGTCTGGGTACACTGAAGCTTTCTTT.

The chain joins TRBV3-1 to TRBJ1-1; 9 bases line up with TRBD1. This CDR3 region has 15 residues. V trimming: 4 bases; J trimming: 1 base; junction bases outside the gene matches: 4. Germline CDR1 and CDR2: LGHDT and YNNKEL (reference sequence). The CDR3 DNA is TGTGCCAGCAGCCGGGGACAGGGAGGGAACACTGAAGCTTTCTTT. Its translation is CASSRGQGGNTEAFF.

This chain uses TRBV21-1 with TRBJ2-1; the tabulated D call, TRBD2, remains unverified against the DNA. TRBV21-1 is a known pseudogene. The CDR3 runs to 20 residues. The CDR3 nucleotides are TGTGCCAGCAGCAAAGCGCTTCATGGATCCGGGACTGCAAGGACCAATGAGCAGTTCTTC. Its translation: CASSKALHGSGTARTNEQFF.